Presented here are 10 T cell receptor beta chains from one specimen sequenced in a study of blood T cell repertoires in COVID-19. The repertoire was sequenced with immunoSEQ multiplex PCR; TCRdb's copy has only in-frame clones and lacks some. The sample contains some 89,000 clones, more than 65% of which appear only once. Material: peripheral blood. These receptors all stem from a man between 65 and 85 years old with acute or convalescent COVID-19.

The chain joins TRBV28 to TRBJ2-1; TRBD2 matches 12 bases. Losses at the gene ends were 2 bases for V and 5 bases for J; bases not matched to a gene: 1. CDR3 length equals 15 residues. Germline V gives CDR1 MDHEN, CDR2 SYDVKM. This CDR3 is CASSLGLAGNNEQFF. DNA for the CDR3: TGTGCCAGCAGTTTAGGACTAGCGGGGAACAATGAGCAGTTCTTC.

This clone showed up just a few times. The chain is built from TRBV7-2 and TRBJ2-1, with D perhaps TRBD2 (6 bases). V was clipped by 4 bases and J by 10 bases, with 14 bases between them. The CDR3 has 13 amino acids. Germline V gene data show CDR1 as SGHTA and CDR2 as FQGNSA. The chain's CDR3 is CASSYEGGHEQFF. The CDR3 DNA reads TGTGCCAGCAGCTATGAAGGAGGGCACGAGCAGTTCTTC.

The CDR3 DNA is TGTGCCAGTAGTAGGCCCCCCGCTTGGGGGGAAGGCAATCAGCCCCAGCATTTT. It specifies CASSRPPAWGEGNQPQHF. The gene calls are TRBV19 and TRBJ1-5, with D possibly TRBD1 on 5 matching bases. Between the trimmed V and J ends, which lost 4 bases and 2 bases, there was a span of 21 bases. The V gene's germline CDR1 is LNHDA and CDR2 SQIVND (reference sequence). The CDR3 runs 18 residues.

The V call is TRBV24-1, the J call TRBJ2-3, with 9 nucleotides matching TRBD1. The CDR3 has 16 residues. Per germline, CDR1 KGHDR and CDR2 SFDVKD. V trimming: 4 bases; J trimming: 4 bases; junction bases outside the gene matches: 8. CDR3 sequence reads: CATSESPGQGPDTQYF. In nucleotides, the CDR3 is TGTGCCACCAGTGAGTCACCGGGACAGGGCCCAGATACGCAGTATTTT.

This rearrangement joins TRBV19 to TRBJ1-1; perhaps TRBD1 as D (6 bases). CDR1 is LNHDA, CDR2 SQIVND, per germline (reference sequence). V lost 5 bases, J lost 2 bases, and 18 bases lay in between. The CDR3 runs to 16 residues. For the CDR3, the DNA is TGTGCCAGTAGTGAACAATACAGGGCGGCTAACACTGAAGCTTTCTTT. Protein: CASSEQYRAANTEAFF. Based on the CDR3 plus reference TRBV19 and TRBJ1-1, the full variable domain is DGGITQSPKYLFRKEGQNVTLSCEQNLNHDAMYWYRQDPGQGLRLIYYSQIVNDFQKGDIAEGYSVSREKKESFPLTVTSAQKNPTAFYLCASSEQYRAANTEAFFGQGTRLTVV.

This sequence joins TRBV4-1 and TRBJ1-5; TRBD1 agrees at 7 bases. The ends lost 1 base at V and 6 bases at J; junction bases unmatched: 9. CDR1 and CDR2 from the germline V gene are MGHRA and YSYEKL. The CDR3 is 16 amino acids. CDR3 protein: CASSQVLPGGGQPQHF. In nucleotides, the CDR3 is TGCGCCAGCAGCCAAGTTCTACCAGGGGGAGGTCAGCCCCAGCATTTT.

This clone was detected once. The chain is built from TRBV6-5 and TRBJ1-1; D possibly corresponds to TRBD1 (6 bases). The CDR3 runs to 14 residues. Germline V gene lookup returns CDR1 MNHEY and CDR2 SVGAGI. Trimming pared 5 bases from V and 3 bases from J, leaving 13 bases between. The CDR3 sequence: CASSTTGFDTEAFF. DNA of the CDR3: TGTGCCAGCAGTACGACAGGATTCGACACTGAAGCTTTCTTT.

The chain recombines TRBV7-9 with TRBJ2-2; D gene unclear. This CDR3 comprises 13 residues. The V gene lost 2 bases and the J gene lost 2 bases, with 3 bases spanning the gap. Germline V CDR1 and CDR2: SEHNR, FQNEAQ (reference sequence). This chain's CDR3 is CASSLRNTGELFF. The CDR3 DNA reads TGTGCCAGCAGCTTACGTAACACCGGGGAGCTGTTTTTT.

This clone has a handful of counts. The V gene is TRBV28, the J gene TRBJ1-5; no clear D. This CDR3 region has 14 residues. V lost 4 bases, J lost 0 bases, and 7 bases lay in between. From germline, CDR1 is MDHEN and CDR2 SYDVKM. The chain's CDR3 is CASSSPFSNQPQHF. DNA for the CDR3: TGTGCCAGCAGTTCCCCCTTTAGCAATCAGCCCCAGCATTTT.

This chain connects TRBV3-1 (or the pseudogene TRBV3-2) to TRBJ1-2; 9 bases map to TRBD1. The CDR3 spans 14 residues. Germline CDR1 reads LGHDT; CDR2 reads YNNKEL (reference sequence). Trimming removed 4 bases from V and 7 bases from J; junction bases left unmatched: 7. The CDR3 protein is CASSLRDRAGGYTF. CDR3 coding DNA: TGTGCCAGCAGCCTGAGGGACAGGGCTGGTGGCTACACCTTC.